What follows are 22 T cell receptor beta chains derived from one specimen sequenced in a study of blood T cells in healthy people across ages. Combining a sample-barcoded 5' primer with a J-beta primer mix, a second PCR ran for roughly 7 to 12 cycles. Using its own MiXCR run on the 5' RACE reads, TCRdb lists one record per CDR3 protein. The repertoire has hundreds of thousands of distinct CDR3 sequences, under 30% of them found once; the top ten carry around 16%. The sample consisted of blood. The source of these receptors is a woman of 80 years or more in good health.

The J gene is TRBJ2-5, the V gene TRBV6-5; a weak D match, TRBD1 (5 bases). Trimming took off 4 bases at V and 4 bases at J, with 25 bases between the two ends. Germline CDR1 MNHEY, CDR2 SVGAGI. CDR3 length: 18 residues. CDR3 region: CASSFDLPGRNVGETQYF. The CDR3 region has the DNA TGTGCCAGCAGTTTTGACCTCCCAGGGCGAAATGTAGGAGAGACCCAGTACTTC.

The chain couples TRBV2 to TRBJ1-6, with D hard to call. The CDR3 totals 18 residues. Germline V gives CDR1 SNHLY, CDR2 FYNNEI. V was cut by 4 bases and J by 3 bases, with 19 bases left in between. The CDR3 sequence is CASSGPPPRPGYNSPLHF. The CDR3 coding sequence is TGTGCCAGCAGTGGGCCCCCGCCAAGGCCAGGCTATAATTCACCCCTCCACTTT.

V gene TRBV5-1 combines with J gene TRBJ1-1; D perhaps matches TRBD1 (5 bases). The germline V and J ends were trimmed by 3 bases and 4 bases, with 10 bases remaining between them. This CDR3 comprises 13 residues. CDR1 and CDR2 (germline): SGHRS, YFSETQ. DNA of the CDR3: TGCGCCAGCAGCTCGTCGAGGGGCACTGAAGCTTTCTTT. The encoded protein is CASSSSRGTEAFF.

This clonotype was counted ten times or more. The chain links TRBV10-3 to TRBJ1-2, with 10 bases aligning to TRBD1. CDR1 and CDR2 (germline): ENHRY, SYGVKD. Unmatched junction bases numbered 5, after V lost 7 bases and J lost 6 bases. The CDR3 is 13 amino acids. CDR3 amino acids: CAIKSGTGDGYTF. In DNA, the CDR3 is TGTGCCATCAAGTCCGGGACAGGGGATGGCTACACCTTC.

This rearrangement joins TRBV25-1 to TRBJ1-5; D is uncertain. Trimming took 8 bases from V and 2 from J, leaving 13 bases between them. Germline assignment: CDR1 MGHDK and CDR2 SYGVNS. CDR3 size: 14 residues. The CDR3 region is CASQRNGGNQPQHF. In nucleotides, the CDR3 is TGTGCCAGCCAGAGAAATGGGGGCAATCAGCCCCAGCATTTT.

The rearrangement links TRBV11-2 to TRBJ2-4; 7 nucleotides align to TRBD2. In germline, CDR1 is SGHAT, CDR2 FQNNGV. The CDR3 is 14 residues long. CDR3: CVNSSGGAKNIQYF. CDR3 DNA sequence: TGTGTCAACAGCTCCGGGGGGGCCAAAAACATTCAGTACTTC.

The rearrangement links TRBV5-1 to TRBJ1-1; 10 bases line up with TRBD1. Germline CDR1 reads SGHRS; CDR2 reads YFSETQ. The trim removed 4 bases at V and 3 bases at J, leaving 3 bases unmatched. The CDR3 has 14 residues. CDR3 region: CASSRDRGYTEAFF. The CDR3, as DNA: TGCGCCAGCAGCCGGGACAGGGGATACACTGAAGCTTTCTTT.

This clonotype was observed a few times. The CDR3 DNA follows: TGTGCCACCATGGCAGGAACTAATGAAAAACTGTTTTTT. It translates to CATMAGTNEKLFF. V and J are TRBV15 and TRBJ1-4, with unresolved D. The CDR3 is made up of 13 amino acids. In germline, CDR1 is LNHNV, CDR2 YYDKDF (reference sequence). Trimming removed 7 bases from V and 1 base from J, with 7 bases in between.

In regard to this clonotype: Here the CDR3 omits its conserved ending phenylalanine or tryptophan, so a read error is the likely source. This chain connects TRBV20-1 to TRBJ2-4; D uncertain. V lost 3 bases, J lost 2 bases, and 11 bases lay in between. The CDR3 is 14 amino acids. CDR1 is DFQATT, CDR2 SNEGSKA, per germline (reference sequence). CDR3 residues: CSARFPRTKNIQYI. The CDR3 DNA reads TGCAGTGCTAGGTTTCCCAGGACCAAAAACATTCAGTACATC.

The rearrangement links TRBV11-2 to TRBJ2-3; tentatively, D is TRBD2 (7 bases). This CDR3 spans 16 amino acids. Germline values: CDR1 SGHAT, CDR2 FQNNGV. With 5 bases removed from V and 3 bases from J, the gap between germline ends came to 18 bases. The CDR3: CASSHLGGAGTDTQYF. CDR3 sequence (DNA): TGTGCCAGCAGCCACCTGGGGGGGGCCGGGACAGATACGCAGTATTTT.

CDR3 nucleotide sequence: TGTGCCTGGATCCTGCGCGGGGGGGCAGGTGAGCAGTTCTTC. This encodes CAWILRGGAGEQFF. J is TRBJ2-1 and V is TRBV30, with 9 bases fitting TRBD2. The V and J ends lost 4 bases and 9 bases, in that order; junction bases with no gene match: 10. CDR3 length equals 14 residues. Germline V gene data show CDR1 as GTSNPN and CDR2 as SVGIG (reference sequence).

This clonotype was detected once. The V and J genes are TRBV5-1 and TRBJ2-5, with D tentatively TRBD1 or TRBD2 (5 bases each). Near its end, the DNA agrees better with TRBJ2-7, so the J call may be wrong. Germline V gives CDR1 SGHRS, CDR2 YFSETQ. This CDR3 region has 16 residues. The CDR3 protein is CASSLEGIGGPGEQYF. In nucleotides, the CDR3 is TGCGCCAGCAGCTTGGAAGGGATTGGGGGTCCTGGCGAGCAGTACTTC.

The sample holds a few counts of this clonotype. The chain uses TRBV6-5 and TRBJ1-5; D is unresolved. Germline V gives CDR1 MNHEY, CDR2 SVGAGI. The CDR3 is 13 residues long. Trimming removed 2 bases at V and 4 bases at J, with 6 bases between. The CDR3 DNA sequence: TGTGCCAGCAGTTACGGGCGTAATCAGCCCCAGCATTTT. Translation gives CASSYGRNQPQHF.

This clonotype was seen ten or more times. This chain joins TRBV27 and TRBJ2-5, with 8 positions matching TRBD1. Trimming at V came to 4 bases and at J to 4 bases, leaving 8 bases not matched to a gene. Looked up from germline, CDR1 is MNHEY and CDR2 is SMNVEV (reference sequence). This CDR3 is 15 amino acids long. This CDR3 is CASSSGQGKRETQYF. In nucleotides, the CDR3 is TGTGCCAGCAGTTCCGGACAGGGAAAGAGAGAGACCCAGTACTTC.

This clonotype was counted many times. This may come from a read error, since a much larger clone is one base off. V is TRBV18 and J is TRBJ2-1; 8 bases align to TRBD1. The DNA end is a closer match to TRBJ2-7, so the J assignment may be wrong. The CDR3 is 17 residues long. The germline CDR1 and CDR2 sequences are KGHSH and LQKENI. The CDR3 nucleotides read TGTGCCAGCTCACCCTATCTAGGACAGGGATCCTACAATGAGCAGTACTTC. Translating it yields CASSPYLGQGSYNEQYF.

There are many counts of this clonotype. The rearrangement uses TRBV4-1 and TRBJ2-3; 9 bases map to TRBD2. V gave up 1 base and J gave up 5 bases; unmatched junction bases: 4. Germline loops: CDR1 MGHRA, CDR2 YSYEKL. This CDR3 has 15 amino acids. In DNA, the CDR3 is TGCGCCAGCAGCCAAGCGACTAGCGGTAGAGATACGCAGTATTTT. Its protein is CASSQATSGRDTQYF.

Comment on this clonotype: Just one base apart from a much larger clone, this may be a read error. The chain carries TRBV20-1 and TRBJ2-5, with 7 bases that match TRBD2. CDR3 length: 16 residues. The V gene's germline CDR1 is DFQATT and CDR2 SNEGSKA (reference sequence). Germline trimming cut 6 bases from V and 11 bases from J; bases unmatched to any gene: 24. DNA for the CDR3: TGCAGTGCCCGAGGGAGCGGGGTGCCCTTAGGGAATGAGCAGTACTTC. Translated: CSARGSGVPLGNEQYF.

This clonotype was counted at least ten times. V gene TRBV20-1 combines with J gene TRBJ2-1, with TRBD2 matching over 15 bases. The V gene end was trimmed by 5 bases and the J gene end by 8 bases; junction bases not matched to a gene: 13. The CDR3 contains 17 residues. Germline V gives CDR1 DFQATT, CDR2 SNEGSKA (reference sequence). In DNA, the CDR3 is TGCAGTGCTGGGGTCTGGACTAGCGGGGGGGCCGGCCATGAGCAGTTCTTC. Translated, it gives CSAGVWTSGGAGHEQFF.

About this clonotype: A read error may explain this, as a much larger clone is one base away. The V and J genes are TRBV27 and TRBJ1-2; D remains unclear. Germline-derived CDR1 and CDR2 are MNHEY and SMNVEV (reference sequence). The CDR3 is 13 amino acids. V was shortened by 3 bases and J by 4 bases, with 9 bases between the two germline ends. The chain's CDR3 is CASSFNPSYGYTF. The CDR3 bases are TGTGCCAGCAGTTTCAACCCGAGCTATGGCTACACCTTC.

This chain links TRBV9 with TRBJ1-2; no firm D call. Germline loops: CDR1 SGDLS, CDR2 YYNGEE. This CDR3 spans 11 amino acids. Trimming removed 3 bases from V and 8 bases from J, with 8 bases in between. CDR3 DNA sequence: TGTGCCAGCAGCGGCGTTTGGGGCTACACCTTC. Translating it yields CASSGVWGYTF.

This clonotype was detected ten times or more. The chain carries TRBV12-3 or TRBV12-4 and TRBJ2-3, with a tentative D call TRBD2 (6 bases). This CDR3 is built from 14 residues. Trimming stripped 10 bases from V and 2 bases from J, with 16 bases between. CDR3 in amino acids: CATSGVQVTDTQYF. CDR3 sequence (DNA): TGTGCCACCTCGGGGGTACAGGTCACAGATACGCAGTATTTT.

This clonotype was detected once. Given a much more abundant clone one base away, this may be a read error. The chain joins TRBV12-5 to TRBJ2-6; D possibly uses TRBD1 or TRBD2 (5 bases each). Germline V gene data show CDR1 as LGHNT and CDR2 as FRNRAP. Trimming removed 4 bases from V and 1 base from J, with 11 bases in between. The CDR3 sequence is 16 residues long. The CDR3 region is CASGSGRGSGANVLTF. Here the CDR3 DNA reads TGTGCTAGTGGTTCGGGACGGGGATCTGGGGCCAACGTCCTGACTTTC.